What follows is one T cell receptor beta chain and its context. Study members were between roughly 18 and 100 years old and lived in approximately 25 US regions. This record comes from a study of blood T cell repertoires in COVID-19. V was cut by 0 bases and J by 4 bases, with 8 bases left in between. From germline, CDR1 is SGHDT and CDR2 YYEEEE. This CDR3 is built from 13 residues. Here immunoSEQ multiplex PCR was the method, and the copy in TCRdb shows in-frame clones only, minus some. The table has 300,000 to 450,000 clones, roughly 86% seen once. The chain couples TRBV5-6 to TRBJ2-7; weak D call: TRBD1 (5 bases). The TCR comes from a man aged 40-50 years in a cohort exposed to, infected with or recovered from COVID-19 (not recorded which). Input material: PBMCs or T cells enriched from blood (not recorded which). For the CDR3, the DNA is TGTGCCAGCAGCTTGGACAGGAAATACGAGCAGTACTTC. Amino acids: CASSLDRKYEQYF. The full variable domain, its missing parts supplied by reference TRBV5-6 and TRBJ2-7, is DAGVTQSPTHLIKTRGQQVTLRCSPKSGHDTVSWYQQALGQGPQFIFQYYEEEERQRGNFPDRFSGHQFPNYSSELNVNALLLGDSALYLCASSLDRKYEQYFGPGTRLTVT.